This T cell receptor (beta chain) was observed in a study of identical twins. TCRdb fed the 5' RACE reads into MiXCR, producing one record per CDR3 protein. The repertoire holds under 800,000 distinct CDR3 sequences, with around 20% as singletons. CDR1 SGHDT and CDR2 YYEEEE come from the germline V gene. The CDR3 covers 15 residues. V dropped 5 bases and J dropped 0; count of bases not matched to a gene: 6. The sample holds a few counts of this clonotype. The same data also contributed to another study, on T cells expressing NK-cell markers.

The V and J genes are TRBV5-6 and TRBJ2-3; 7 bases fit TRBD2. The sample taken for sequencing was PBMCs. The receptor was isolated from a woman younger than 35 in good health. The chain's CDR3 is CASSLLGGSTDTQYF. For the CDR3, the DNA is TGTGCCAGCAGTCTCCTCGGGGGGAGCACAGATACGCAGTATTTT.